This T cell receptor (beta chain) appears in the sequencing data of a study of blood T cell repertoires in COVID-19. This CDR3 is 19 amino acids long. V gave up 3 bases and J gave up 7 bases, with 29 bases separating them. The germline V gene encodes CDR1 SGDLS and CDR2 YYNGEE. Sequencing was performed with immunoSEQ multiplex PCR; in TCRdb, only in-frame clones are kept and a portion is missing. The profile shows roughly 390,000 clones, approximately 87% of them singletons. The J gene is TRBJ2-1, the V gene TRBV9; the D call may be TRBD1 or TRBD2 (9 bases each). The specimen sequenced was peripheral blood. The sequence derives from a woman aged 25 to 39 with COVID-19, enrolled during active disease. The CDR3 spells CASSAGTGFGLAGRNEQFF. The CDR3, as DNA: TGTGCCAGCAGCGCCGGGACAGGGTTTGGCCTAGCGGGAAGGAATGAGCAGTTCTTC.